Detailed here is one T cell receptor beta chain. The antigen remains undetermined. Other nucleotide sequences in the sample specify the same CDR3. The data stem from a study of beta chain features in type 1 diabetes. Study findings and constraints: Equally in patients and controls, PCR might preferentially amplify shorter templates. Among patients with Type 1 diabetes, TCRB CDR3s were moderately but significantly shorter in every one of the four CD4+ subsets.

Populations isolated by sorting all had purity greater than 95%. As every portion of the isolated RNA was reverse transcribed, the sequencing read expressed TCRB transcripts. Naive, central memory and regulatory T cell samples came to a mean of roughly 4 million reads. TCRdb's table, derived via immunoSEQ multiplex PCR, lists solely in-frame clones and lacks some. The sample consists of about 360,000 clones, approximately 12% of them appearing once. The CDR3 is 13 amino acids. Germline loops: CDR1 MDHEN, CDR2 SYDVKM. Trimming stripped 5 bases from V and 0 bases from J, with 6 bases between. The clonotype comes from a young man in good health. The sequencing sample was made of naive CD4+ T cells from blood. This chain links TRBV28 with TRBJ2-3, with no clear D. For the CDR3, the DNA is TGTGCCAGCAGTCCCCCAAGCACAGATACGCAGTATTTT. Its protein is CASSPPSTDTQYF.